Listed below are T cell receptor beta chains from one sample, sequenced in a study of blood T cell repertoires in COVID-19. Produced via immunoSEQ multiplex PCR; TCRdb's table is partial and in-frame only. The sample has roughly 230,000 clones; around 82% are singletons. Source material: peripheral blood. These receptors all come from a man aged 35-49 years with active or convalescent COVID-19. Both conserved end residues are part of each CDR3. Fields, in order: J gene, CDR3 length, V gene, CDR3 protein.

J gene: TRBJ2-1; CDR3 length: 20; V gene: TRBV12-5; CDR3 protein: CASGLTLTSGGISSYNEQFF
J gene: TRBJ2-1; CDR3 length: 11; V gene: TRBV19; CDR3 protein: CASRLGQFEFF
J gene: TRBJ1-1; CDR3 length: 13; V gene: TRBV7-3; CDR3 protein: CASSQDTGERAFF
J gene: TRBJ2-1; CDR3 length: 15; V gene: TRBV4-1; CDR3 protein: CASSQERLNNNEQFF
J gene: TRBJ1-1; CDR3 length: 16; V gene: TRBV10-1; CDR3 protein: CASSESNGRTGFEAFF
J gene: TRBJ2-1; CDR3 length: 15; V gene: TRBV20-1; CDR3 protein: CSASGGGAVDNEQFF
J gene: TRBJ1-2; CDR3 length: 16; V gene: TRBV5-4; CDR3 protein: CASSTGQSLLWYGYTF
J gene: TRBJ2-3; CDR3 length: 15; V gene: TRBV6-2/TRBV6-3; CDR3 protein: CASSTDSRGTDTQYF
J gene: TRBJ2-7; CDR3 length: 16; V gene: TRBV6-2/TRBV6-3; CDR3 protein: CASSYSFRGQTYEQYF
J gene: TRBJ1-5; CDR3 length: 13; V gene: TRBV2; CDR3 protein: CASKTDSNQPQHF
J gene: TRBJ1-1; CDR3 length: 14; V gene: TRBV28; CDR3 protein: CASSPFDRVGEAFF
J gene: TRBJ1-5; CDR3 length: 16; V gene: TRBV6-2/TRBV6-3; CDR3 protein: CASSYYGPSSNQPQHF